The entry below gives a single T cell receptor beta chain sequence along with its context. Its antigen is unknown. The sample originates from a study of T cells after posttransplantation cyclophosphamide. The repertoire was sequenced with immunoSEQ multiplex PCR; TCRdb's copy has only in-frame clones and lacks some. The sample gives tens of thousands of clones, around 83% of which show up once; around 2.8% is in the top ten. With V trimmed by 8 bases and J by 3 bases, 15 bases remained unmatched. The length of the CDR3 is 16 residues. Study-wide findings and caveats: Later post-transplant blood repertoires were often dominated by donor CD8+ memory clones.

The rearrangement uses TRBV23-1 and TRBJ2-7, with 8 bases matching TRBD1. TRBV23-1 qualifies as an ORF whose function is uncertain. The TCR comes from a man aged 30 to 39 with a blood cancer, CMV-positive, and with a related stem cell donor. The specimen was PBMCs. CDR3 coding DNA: TGCGCCAGCCAGTTATTAAGGACAGGGCACTACTACGAGCAGTACTTC. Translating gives CASQLLRTGHYYEQYF.